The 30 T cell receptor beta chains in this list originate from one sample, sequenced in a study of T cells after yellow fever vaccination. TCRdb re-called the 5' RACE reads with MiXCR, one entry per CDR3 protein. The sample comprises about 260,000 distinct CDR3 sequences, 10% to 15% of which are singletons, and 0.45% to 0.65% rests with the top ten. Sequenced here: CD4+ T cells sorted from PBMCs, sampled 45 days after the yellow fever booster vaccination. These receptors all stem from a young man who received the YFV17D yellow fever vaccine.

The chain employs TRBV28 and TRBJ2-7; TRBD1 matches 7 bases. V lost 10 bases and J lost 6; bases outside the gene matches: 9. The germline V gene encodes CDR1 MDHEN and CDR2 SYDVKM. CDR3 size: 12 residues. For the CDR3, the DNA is TGTGCCACGGAGACAGGGTTCTCCGAGCAGTACTTC. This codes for CATETGFSEQYF.

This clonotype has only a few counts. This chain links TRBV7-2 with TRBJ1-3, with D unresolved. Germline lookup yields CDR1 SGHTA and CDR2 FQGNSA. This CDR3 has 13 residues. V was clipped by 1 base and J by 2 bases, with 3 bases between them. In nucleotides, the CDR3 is TGTGCCAGCAGCTTAGACCCTGGAAACACCATATATTTT. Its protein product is CASSLDPGNTIYF.

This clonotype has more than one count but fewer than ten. As DNA, the CDR3 is TGTGCCAGCAGCTTCCAAGGGGGCGCGGGTCAGCCCCAGCATTTT. Protein sequence: CASSFQGGAGQPQHF. The chain employs TRBV7-2 and TRBJ1-5; TRBD1 matches at 7 bases. CDR1 and CDR2 from the germline V gene are SGHTA and FQGNSA. The CDR3 contains 15 residues. The ends lost 3 bases at V and 6 bases at J; junction bases unmatched: 8.

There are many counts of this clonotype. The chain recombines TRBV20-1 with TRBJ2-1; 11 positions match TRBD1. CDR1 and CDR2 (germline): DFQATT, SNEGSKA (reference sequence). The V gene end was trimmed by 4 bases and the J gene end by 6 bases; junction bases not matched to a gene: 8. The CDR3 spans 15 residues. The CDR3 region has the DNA TGCAGTGCTACCCCGGGACAGGGGGTCTTCAATGAGCAGTTCTTC. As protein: CSATPGQGVFNEQFF.

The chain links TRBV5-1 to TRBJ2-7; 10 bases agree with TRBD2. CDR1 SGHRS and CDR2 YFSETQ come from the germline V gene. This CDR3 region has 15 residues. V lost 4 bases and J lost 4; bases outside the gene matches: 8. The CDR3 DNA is TGCGCCAGCAGCCCTTCTAGCGGGAGTCGTTACGAGCAGTACTTC. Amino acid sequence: CASSPSSGSRYEQYF. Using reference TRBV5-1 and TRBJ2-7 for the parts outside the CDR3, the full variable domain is KAGVTQTPRYLIKTRGQQVTLSCSPISGHRSVSWYQQTPGQGLQFLFEYFSETQRNKGNFPGRFSGRQFSNSRSEMNVSTLELGDSALYLCASSPSSGSRYEQYFGPGTRLTVT.

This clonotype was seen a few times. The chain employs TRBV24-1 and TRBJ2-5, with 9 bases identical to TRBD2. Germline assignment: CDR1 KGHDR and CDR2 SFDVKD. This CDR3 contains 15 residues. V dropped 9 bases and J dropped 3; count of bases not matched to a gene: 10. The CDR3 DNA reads TGTGCCACCTTATCTAGCGGGACTGGGAAAGAGACCCAGTACTTC. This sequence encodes CATLSSGTGKETQYF.

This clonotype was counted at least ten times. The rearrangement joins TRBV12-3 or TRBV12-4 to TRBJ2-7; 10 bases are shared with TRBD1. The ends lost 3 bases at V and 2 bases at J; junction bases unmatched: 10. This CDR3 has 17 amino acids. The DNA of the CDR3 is TGTGCCAGCAGTTTCCGACAGGGGGCCAAGGGTACCTACGAGCAGTACTTC. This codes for CASSFRQGAKGTYEQYF.

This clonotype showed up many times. The CDR3 region is CASSFQFSYNEQFF. As DNA, the CDR3 is TGTGCCAGCAGTTTCCAGTTCTCCTACAATGAGCAGTTCTTC. The rearrangement links TRBV12-3 or TRBV12-4 to TRBJ2-1; D remains ambiguous. V dropped 3 bases and J dropped 0 bases, with 6 bases sitting between them. This CDR3 contains 14 residues.

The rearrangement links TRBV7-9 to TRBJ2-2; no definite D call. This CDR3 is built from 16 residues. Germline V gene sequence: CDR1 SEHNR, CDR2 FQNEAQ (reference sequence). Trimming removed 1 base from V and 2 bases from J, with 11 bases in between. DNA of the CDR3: TGTGCCAGCAGCTTAGAACAGTCAGCTAACACCGGGGAGCTGTTTTTT. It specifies CASSLEQSANTGELFF.

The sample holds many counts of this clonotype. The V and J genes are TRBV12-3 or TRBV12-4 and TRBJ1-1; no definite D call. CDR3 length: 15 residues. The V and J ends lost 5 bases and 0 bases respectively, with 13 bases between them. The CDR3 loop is CASSIEGGVNTEAFF. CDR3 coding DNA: TGTGCCAGCAGTATAGAGGGAGGAGTGAACACTGAAGCTTTCTTT.

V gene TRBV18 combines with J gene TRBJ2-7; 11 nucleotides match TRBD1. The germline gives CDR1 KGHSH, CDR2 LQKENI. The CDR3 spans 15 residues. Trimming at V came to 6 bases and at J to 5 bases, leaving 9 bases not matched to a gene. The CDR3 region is CASSRTGTGGDEQYF. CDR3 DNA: TGTGCCAGCTCGCGAACCGGGACAGGGGGTGACGAGCAGTACTTC. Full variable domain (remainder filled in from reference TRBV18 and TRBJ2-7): NAGVMQNPRHLVRRRGQEARLRCSPMKGHSHVYWYRQLPEEGLKFMVYLQKENIIDESGMPKERFSAEFPKEGPSILRIQQVVRGDSAAYFCASSRTGTGGDEQYFGPGTRLTVT.

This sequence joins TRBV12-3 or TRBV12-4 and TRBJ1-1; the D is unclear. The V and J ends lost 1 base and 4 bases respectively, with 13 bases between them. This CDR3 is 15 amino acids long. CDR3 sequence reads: CASSLGKGWSTEAFF. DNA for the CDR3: TGTGCCAGCAGTTTAGGTAAGGGATGGTCCACTGAAGCTTTCTTT.

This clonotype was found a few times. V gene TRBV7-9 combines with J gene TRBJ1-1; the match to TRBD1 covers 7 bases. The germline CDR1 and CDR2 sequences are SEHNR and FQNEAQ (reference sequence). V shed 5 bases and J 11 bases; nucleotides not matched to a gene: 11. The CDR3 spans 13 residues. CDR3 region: CASSGLDRVRAFF. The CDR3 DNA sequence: TGTGCCAGCAGCGGTCTCGACAGGGTCCGGGCTTTCTTT.

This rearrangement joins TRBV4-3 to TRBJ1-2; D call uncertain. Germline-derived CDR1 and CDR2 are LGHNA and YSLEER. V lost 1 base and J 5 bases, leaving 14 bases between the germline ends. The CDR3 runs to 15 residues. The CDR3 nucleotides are TGCGCCAGCAGCCAAGTGTTGGGAACTTCGTATGGCTACACCTTC. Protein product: CASSQVLGTSYGYTF.

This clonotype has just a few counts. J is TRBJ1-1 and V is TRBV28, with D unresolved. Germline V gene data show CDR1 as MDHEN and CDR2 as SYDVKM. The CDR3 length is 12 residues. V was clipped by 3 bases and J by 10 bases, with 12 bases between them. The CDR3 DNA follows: TGTGCCAGCAGTTTCAACATGAGAACAGCTTTCTTT. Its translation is CASSFNMRTAFF.

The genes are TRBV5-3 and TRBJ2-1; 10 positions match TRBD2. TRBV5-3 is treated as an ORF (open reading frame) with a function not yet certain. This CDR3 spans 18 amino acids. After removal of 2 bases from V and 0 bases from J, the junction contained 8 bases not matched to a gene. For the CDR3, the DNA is TGTGCCAGAAGCTTCATAGCGGGAGGACGGAGCTCCTACAATGAGCAGTTCTTC. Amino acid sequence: CARSFIAGGRSSYNEQFF.

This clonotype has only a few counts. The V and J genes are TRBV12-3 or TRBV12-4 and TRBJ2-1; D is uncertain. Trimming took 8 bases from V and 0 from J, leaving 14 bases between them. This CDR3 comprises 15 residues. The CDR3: CASRDSLSSYNEQFF. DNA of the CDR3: TGTGCCAGCCGCGATAGTCTGAGCTCCTACAATGAGCAGTTCTTC.

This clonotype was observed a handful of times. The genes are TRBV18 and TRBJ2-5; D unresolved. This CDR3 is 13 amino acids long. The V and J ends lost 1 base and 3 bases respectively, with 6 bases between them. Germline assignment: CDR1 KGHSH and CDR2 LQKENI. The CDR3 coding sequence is TGTGCCAGCTCACCACAGGAAAAAGAGACCCAGTACTTC. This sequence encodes CASSPQEKETQYF.

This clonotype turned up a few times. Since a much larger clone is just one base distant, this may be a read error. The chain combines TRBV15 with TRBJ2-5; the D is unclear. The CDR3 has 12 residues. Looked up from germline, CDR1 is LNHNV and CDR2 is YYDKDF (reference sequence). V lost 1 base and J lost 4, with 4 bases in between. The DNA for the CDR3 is TGTGCCACCAGCAGAGTTAGAGAGACCCAGTACTTC. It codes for CATSRVRETQYF.

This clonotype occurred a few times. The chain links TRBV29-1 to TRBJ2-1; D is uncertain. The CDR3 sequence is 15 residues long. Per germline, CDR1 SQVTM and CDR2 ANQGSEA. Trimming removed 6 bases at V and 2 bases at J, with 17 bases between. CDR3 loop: CSVSGGTNPYNEQFF. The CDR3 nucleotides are TGCAGCGTCTCCGGCGGCACCAATCCCTACAATGAGCAGTTCTTC.

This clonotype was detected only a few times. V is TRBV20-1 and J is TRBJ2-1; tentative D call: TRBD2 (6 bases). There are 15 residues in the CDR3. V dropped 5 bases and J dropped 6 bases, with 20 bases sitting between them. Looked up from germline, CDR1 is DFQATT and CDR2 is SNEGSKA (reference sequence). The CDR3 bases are TGCAGTGCTCAGTCCCCGGGAGCACCGGGCAATGAGCAGTTCTTC. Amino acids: CSAQSPGAPGNEQFF.

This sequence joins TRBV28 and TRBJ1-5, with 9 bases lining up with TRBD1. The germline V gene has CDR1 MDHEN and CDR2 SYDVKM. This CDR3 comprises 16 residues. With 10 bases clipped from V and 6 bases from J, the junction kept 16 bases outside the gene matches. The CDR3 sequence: CATRPRQGVVSQPQHF. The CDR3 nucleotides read TGTGCCACCCGACCCCGACAGGGGGTGGTCAGTCAGCCCCAGCATTTT.

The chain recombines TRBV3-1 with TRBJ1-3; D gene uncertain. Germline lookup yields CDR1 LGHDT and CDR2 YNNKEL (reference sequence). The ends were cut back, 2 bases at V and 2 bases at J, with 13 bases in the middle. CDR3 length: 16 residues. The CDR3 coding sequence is TGTGCCAGCAGCCAAATTGGCCTTTCCACTGGAAACACCATATATTTT. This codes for CASSQIGLSTGNTIYF.

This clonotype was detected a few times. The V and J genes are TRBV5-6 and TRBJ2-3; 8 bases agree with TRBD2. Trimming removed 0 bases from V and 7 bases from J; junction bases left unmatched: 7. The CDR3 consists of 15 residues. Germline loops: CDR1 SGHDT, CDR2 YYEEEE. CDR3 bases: TGTGCCAGCAGCTTGGCTGGCGGGAGGCGAAATACGCAGTATTTT. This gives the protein CASSLAGGRRNTQYF.

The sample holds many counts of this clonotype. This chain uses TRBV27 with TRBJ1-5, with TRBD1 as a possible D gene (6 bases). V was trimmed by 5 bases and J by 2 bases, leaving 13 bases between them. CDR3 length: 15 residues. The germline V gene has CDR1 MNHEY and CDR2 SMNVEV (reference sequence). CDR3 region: CASSGTTGGNQPQHF. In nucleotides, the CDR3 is TGTGCCAGCAGTGGAACGACAGGCGGCAATCAGCCCCAGCATTTT.

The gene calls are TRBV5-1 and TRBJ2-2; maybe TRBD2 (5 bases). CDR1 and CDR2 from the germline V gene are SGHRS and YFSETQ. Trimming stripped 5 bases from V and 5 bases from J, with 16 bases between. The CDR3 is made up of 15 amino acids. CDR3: CASSPTLAPTGELFF. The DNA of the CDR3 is TGCGCCAGCAGTCCTACTCTAGCACCAACCGGGGAGCTGTTTTTT.

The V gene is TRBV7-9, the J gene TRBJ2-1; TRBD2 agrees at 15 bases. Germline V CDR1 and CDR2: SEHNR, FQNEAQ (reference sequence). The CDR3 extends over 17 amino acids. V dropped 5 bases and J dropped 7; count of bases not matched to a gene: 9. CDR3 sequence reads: CASSPPGLAGGGNEQFF. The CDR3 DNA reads TGTGCCAGCAGCCCGCCAGGACTAGCGGGAGGGGGGAATGAGCAGTTCTTC.

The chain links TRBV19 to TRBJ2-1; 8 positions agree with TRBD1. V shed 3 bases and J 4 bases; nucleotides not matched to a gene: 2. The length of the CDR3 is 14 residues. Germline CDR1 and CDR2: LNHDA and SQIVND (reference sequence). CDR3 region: CASSIDRGYNEQFF. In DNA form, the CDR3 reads TGTGCCAGTAGTATCGACAGGGGTTACAATGAGCAGTTCTTC.

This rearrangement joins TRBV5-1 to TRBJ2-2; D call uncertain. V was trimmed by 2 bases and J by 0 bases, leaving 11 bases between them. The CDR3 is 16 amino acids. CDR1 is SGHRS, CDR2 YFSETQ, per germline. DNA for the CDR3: TGCGCCAGCAGCTTTGGGTCGGGTCCGAACACCGGGGAGCTGTTTTTT. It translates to CASSFGSGPNTGELFF.

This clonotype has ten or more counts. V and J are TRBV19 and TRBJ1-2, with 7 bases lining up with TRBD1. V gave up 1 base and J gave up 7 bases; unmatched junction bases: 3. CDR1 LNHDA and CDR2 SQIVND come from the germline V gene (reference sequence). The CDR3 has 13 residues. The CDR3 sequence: CASSIAGTAGYTF. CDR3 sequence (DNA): TGTGCCAGTAGTATAGCCGGGACAGCTGGCTACACCTTC.